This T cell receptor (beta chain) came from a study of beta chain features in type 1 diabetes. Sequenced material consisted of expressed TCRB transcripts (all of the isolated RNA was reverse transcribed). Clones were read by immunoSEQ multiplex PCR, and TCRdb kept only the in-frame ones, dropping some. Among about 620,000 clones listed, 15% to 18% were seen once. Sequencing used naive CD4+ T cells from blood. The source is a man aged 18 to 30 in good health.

CDR3 loop: CASSVTGLGNQPQHF. The CDR3 DNA follows: TGTGCCAGCAGTGTTACAGGGTTGGGCAATCAGCCCCAGCATTTT. The gene calls are TRBV6-5 and TRBJ1-5; TRBD1 is a possible D gene (6 bases). The V gene's germline CDR1 is MNHEY and CDR2 SVGAGI. This CDR3 contains 15 residues. The V end lost 5 bases, the J end lost 2 bases, and 13 bases lay between the germline ends.